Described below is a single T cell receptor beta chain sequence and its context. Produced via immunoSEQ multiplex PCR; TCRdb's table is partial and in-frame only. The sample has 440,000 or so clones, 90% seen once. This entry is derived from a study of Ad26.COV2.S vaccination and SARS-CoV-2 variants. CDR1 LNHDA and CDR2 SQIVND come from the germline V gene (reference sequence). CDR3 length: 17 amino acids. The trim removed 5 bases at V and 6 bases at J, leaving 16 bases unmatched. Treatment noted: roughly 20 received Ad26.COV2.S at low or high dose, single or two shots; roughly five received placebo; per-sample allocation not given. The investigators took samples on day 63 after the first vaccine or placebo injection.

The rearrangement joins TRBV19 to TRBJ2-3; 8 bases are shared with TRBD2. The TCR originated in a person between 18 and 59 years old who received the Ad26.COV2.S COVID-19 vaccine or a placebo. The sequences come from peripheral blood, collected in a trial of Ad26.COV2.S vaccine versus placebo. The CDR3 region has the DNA TGTGCCAGTAGTCGCTTCTTAACGGGAGGGCCTGGGGATACGCAGTATTTT. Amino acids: CASSRFLTGGPGDTQYF. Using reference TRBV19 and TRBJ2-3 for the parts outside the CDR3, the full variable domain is DGGITQSPKYLFRKEGQNVTLSCEQNLNHDAMYWYRQDPGQGLRLIYYSQIVNDFQKGDIAEGYSVSREKKESFPLTVTSAQKNPTAFYLCASSRFLTGGPGDTQYFGPGTRLTVL.